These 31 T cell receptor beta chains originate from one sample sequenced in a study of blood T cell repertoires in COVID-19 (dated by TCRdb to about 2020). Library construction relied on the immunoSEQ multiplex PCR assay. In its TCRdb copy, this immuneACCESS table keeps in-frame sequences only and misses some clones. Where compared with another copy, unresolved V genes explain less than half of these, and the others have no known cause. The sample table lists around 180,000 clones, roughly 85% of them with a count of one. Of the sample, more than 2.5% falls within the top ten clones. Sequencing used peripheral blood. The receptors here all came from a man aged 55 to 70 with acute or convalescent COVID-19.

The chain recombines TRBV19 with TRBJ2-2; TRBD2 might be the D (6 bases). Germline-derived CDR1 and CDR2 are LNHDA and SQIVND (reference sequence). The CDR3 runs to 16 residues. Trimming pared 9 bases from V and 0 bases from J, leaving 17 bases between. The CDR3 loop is CASLMGTGPNTGELFF. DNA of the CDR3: TGTGCCAGCCTGATGGGGACTGGCCCGAACACCGGGGAGCTGTTTTTT.

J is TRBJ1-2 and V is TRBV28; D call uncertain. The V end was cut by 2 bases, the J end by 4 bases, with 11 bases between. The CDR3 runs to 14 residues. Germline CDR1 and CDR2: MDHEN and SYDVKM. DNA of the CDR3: TGTGCCAGCAGTTTACAGAGGGCCCCCTATGGCTACACCTTC. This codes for CASSLQRAPYGYTF.

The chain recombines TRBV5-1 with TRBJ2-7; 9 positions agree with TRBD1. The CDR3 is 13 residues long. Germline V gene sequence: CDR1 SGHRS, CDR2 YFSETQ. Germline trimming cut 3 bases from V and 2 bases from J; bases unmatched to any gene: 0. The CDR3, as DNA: TGCGCCAGCAGCTGGACAGGGGCCTACGAGCAGTACTTC. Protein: CASSWTGAYEQYF.

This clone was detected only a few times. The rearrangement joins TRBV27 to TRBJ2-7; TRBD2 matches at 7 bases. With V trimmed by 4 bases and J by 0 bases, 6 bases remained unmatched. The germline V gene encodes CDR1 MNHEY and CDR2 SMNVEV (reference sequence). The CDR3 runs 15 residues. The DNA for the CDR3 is TGTGCCAGCAGTTGGCTGAGCGGGAACTCCTACGAGCAGTACTTC. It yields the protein CASSWLSGNSYEQYF.

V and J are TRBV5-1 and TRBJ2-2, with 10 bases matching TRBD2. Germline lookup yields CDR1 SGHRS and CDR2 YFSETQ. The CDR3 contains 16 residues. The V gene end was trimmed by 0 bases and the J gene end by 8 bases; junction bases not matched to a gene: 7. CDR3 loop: CASSLETSGSKGELFF. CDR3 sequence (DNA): TGCGCCAGCAGCTTGGAGACTAGCGGGTCCAAGGGGGAGCTGTTTTTT. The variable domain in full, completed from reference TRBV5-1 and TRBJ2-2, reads KAGVTQTPRYLIKTRGQQVTLSCSPISGHRSVSWYQQTPGQGLQFLFEYFSETQRNKGNFPGRFSGRQFSNSRSEMNVSTLELGDSALYLCASSLETSGSKGELFFGEGSRLTVL.

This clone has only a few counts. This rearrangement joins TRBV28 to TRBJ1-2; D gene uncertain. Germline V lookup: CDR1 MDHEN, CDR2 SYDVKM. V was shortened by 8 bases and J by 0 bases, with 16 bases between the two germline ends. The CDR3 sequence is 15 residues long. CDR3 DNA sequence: TGTGCCAGCGCAAACATCGGGAGTTCTAACTATGGCTACACCTTC. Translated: CASANIGSSNYGYTF.

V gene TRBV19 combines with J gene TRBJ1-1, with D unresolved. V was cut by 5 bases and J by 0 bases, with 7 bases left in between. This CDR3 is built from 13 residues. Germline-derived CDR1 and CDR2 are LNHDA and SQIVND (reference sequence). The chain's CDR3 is CASSSVLNTEAFF. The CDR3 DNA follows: TGTGCCAGTAGTTCAGTTCTGAACACTGAAGCTTTCTTT.

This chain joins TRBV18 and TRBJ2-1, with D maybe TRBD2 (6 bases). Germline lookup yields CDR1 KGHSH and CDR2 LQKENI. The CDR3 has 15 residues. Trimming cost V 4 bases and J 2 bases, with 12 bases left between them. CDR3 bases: TGTGCCAGCTCACTAAGACTAGGGGCCTACAATGAGCAGTTCTTC. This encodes CASSLRLGAYNEQFF.

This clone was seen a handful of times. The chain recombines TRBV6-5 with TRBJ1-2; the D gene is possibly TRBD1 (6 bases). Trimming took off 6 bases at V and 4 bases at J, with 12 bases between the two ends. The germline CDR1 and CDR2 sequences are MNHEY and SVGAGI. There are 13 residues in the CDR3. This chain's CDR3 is CASRRQDTYGYTF. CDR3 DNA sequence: TGTGCCAGCAGGAGACAGGACACCTATGGCTACACCTTC.

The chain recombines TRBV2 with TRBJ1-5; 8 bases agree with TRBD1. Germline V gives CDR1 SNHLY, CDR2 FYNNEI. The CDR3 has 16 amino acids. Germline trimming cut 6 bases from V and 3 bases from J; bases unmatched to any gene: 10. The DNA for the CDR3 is TGTGCCAGCAGAGTAACAGGACAGGGCGTCAATCAGCCCCAGCATTTT. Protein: CASRVTGQGVNQPQHF.

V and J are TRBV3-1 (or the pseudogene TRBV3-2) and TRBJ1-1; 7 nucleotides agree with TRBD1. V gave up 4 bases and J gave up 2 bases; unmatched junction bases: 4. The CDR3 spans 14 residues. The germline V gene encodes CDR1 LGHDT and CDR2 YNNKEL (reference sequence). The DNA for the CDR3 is TGTGCCAGCAGCCCGGACAGGCGCAACACTGAAGCTTTCTTT. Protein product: CASSPDRRNTEAFF.

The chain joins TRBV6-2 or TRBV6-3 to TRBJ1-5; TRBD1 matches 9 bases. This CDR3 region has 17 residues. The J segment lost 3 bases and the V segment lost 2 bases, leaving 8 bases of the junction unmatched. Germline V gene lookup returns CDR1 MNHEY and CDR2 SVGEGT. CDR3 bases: TGTGCCAGCAGTTACGGTTCTGGGACAGGGAACAATCAGCCCCAGCATTTT. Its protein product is CASSYGSGTGNNQPQHF.

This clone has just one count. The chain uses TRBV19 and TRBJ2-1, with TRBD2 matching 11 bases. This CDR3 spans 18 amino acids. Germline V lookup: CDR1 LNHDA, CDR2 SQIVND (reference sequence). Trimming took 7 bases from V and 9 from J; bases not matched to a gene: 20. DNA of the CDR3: TGTGCCAGTAAGGCGTTTGGACTAGCGGGTGGTGGGGGAAGTGAGCAGTTCTTC. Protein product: CASKAFGLAGGGGSEQFF.

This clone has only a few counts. The CDR3 nucleotides are TGTGCCAGCAGTCGCGGGGTTCAGGCCGGGGAGCTGTTTTTT. It encodes CASSRGVQAGELFF. This chain connects TRBV6-4 to TRBJ2-2, with TRBD2 as a possible D gene (6 bases). CDR1 is MRHNA, CDR2 SNTAGT, per germline. This CDR3 is built from 14 residues. Between the trimmed V and J ends, which lost 5 bases and 6 bases, there was a span of 13 bases.

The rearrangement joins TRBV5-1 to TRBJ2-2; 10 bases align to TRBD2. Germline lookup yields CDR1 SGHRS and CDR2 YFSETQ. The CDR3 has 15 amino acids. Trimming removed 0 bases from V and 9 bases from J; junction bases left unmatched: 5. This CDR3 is CASSLGLAGSRELFF. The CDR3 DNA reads TGCGCCAGCAGCTTGGGACTAGCGGGCTCCCGGGAGCTGTTTTTT.

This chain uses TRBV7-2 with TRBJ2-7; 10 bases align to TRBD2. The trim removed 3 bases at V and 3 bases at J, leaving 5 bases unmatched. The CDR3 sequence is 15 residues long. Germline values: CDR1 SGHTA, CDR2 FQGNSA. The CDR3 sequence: CASSLGTSDNYEQYF. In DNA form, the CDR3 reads TGTGCCAGCAGCTTGGGGACTAGCGACAACTACGAGCAGTACTTC.

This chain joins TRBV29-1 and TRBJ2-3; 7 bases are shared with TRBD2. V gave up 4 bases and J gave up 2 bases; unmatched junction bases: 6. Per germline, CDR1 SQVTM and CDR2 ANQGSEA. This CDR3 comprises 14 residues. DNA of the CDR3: TGCAGCGTTGCCCCGGGAGGTTTCACAGATACGCAGTATTTT. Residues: CSVAPGGFTDTQYF.

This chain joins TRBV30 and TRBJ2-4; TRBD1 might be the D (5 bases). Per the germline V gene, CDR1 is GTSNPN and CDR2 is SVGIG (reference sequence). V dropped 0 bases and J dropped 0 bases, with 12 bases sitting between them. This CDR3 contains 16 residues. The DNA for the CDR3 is TGTGCCTGGAGTGTATCCCAGGGCCTAGCCAAAAACATTCAGTACTTC. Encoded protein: CAWSVSQGLAKNIQYF.

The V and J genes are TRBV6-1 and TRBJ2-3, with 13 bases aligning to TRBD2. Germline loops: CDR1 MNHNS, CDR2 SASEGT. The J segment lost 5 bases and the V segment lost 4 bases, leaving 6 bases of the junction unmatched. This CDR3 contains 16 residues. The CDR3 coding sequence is TGTGCCAGCAGTGCCGGACTAGCGGGAGACAAAGATACGCAGTATTTT. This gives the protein CASSAGLAGDKDTQYF.

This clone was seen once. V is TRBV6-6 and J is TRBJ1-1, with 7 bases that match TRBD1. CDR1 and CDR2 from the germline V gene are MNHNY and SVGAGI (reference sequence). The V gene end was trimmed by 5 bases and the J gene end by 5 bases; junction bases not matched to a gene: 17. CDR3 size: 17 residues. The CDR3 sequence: CASSPPGTVARGTEAFF. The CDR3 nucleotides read TGTGCCAGCAGTCCACCCGGGACAGTGGCGAGGGGTACTGAAGCTTTCTTT.

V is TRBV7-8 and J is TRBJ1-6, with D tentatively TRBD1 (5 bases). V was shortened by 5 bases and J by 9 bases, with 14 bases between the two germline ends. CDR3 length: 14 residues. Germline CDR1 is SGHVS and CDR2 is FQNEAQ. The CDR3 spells CASSLQGAFSPLHF. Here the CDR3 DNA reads TGTGCCAGCAGCCTCCAAGGGGCTTTTTCACCCCTCCACTTT.

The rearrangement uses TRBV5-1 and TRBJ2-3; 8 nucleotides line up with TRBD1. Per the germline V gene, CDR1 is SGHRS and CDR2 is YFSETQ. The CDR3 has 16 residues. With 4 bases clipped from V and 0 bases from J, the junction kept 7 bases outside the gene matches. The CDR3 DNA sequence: TGCGCCAGCAGCCTGGGACAGGCGTCTAGCACAGATACGCAGTATTTT. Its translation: CASSLGQASSTDTQYF.

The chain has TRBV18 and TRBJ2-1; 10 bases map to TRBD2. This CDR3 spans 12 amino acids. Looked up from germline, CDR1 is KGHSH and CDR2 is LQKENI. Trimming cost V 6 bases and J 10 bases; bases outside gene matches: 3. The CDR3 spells CASSRTSGEQFF. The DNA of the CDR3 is TGTGCCAGCTCTCGGACTAGCGGCGAGCAGTTCTTC.

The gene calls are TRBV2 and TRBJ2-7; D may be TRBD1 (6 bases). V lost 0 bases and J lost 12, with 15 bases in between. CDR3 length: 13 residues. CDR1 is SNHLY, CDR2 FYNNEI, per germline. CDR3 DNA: TGTGCCAGCAGTGAAGCGCTTCAGGGGCTGGGGTACTTC. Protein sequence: CASSEALQGLGYF.

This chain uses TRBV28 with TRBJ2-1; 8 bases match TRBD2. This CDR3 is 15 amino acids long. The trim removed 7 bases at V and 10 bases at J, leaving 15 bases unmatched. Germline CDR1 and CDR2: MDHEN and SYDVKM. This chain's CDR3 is CASTPGLAGQREQFF. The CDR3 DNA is TGTGCCAGCACCCCCGGCCTAGCGGGCCAAAGAGAGCAGTTCTTC.

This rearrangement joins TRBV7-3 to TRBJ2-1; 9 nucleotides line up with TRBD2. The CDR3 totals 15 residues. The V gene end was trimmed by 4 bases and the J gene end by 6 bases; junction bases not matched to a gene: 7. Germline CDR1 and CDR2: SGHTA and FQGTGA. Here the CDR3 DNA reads TGTGCCAGCAGCTCGCTAGCGGGGATTACCAATGAGCAGTTCTTC. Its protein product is CASSSLAGITNEQFF.

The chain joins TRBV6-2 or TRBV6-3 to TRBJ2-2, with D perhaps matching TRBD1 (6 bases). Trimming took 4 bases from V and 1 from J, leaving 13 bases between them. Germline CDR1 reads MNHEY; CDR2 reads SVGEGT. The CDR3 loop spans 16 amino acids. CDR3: CASSSRQAKNTGELFF. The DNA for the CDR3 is TGTGCCAGCAGTTCCCGACAGGCCAAGAACACCGGGGAGCTGTTTTTT.

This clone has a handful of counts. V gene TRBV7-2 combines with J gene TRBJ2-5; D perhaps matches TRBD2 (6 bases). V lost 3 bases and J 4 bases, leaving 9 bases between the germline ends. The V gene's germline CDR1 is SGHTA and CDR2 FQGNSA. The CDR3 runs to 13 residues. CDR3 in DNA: TGTGCCAGCAGCTTCCCCGGGGGAGAGACCCAGTACTTC. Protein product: CASSFPGGETQYF.

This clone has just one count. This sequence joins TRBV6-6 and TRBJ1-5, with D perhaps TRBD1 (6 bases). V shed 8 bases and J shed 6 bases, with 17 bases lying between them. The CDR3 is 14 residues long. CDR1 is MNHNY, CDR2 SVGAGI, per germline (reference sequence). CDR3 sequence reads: CASRVTGPAQPQHF. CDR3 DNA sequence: TGTGCCAGCCGGGTGACAGGCCCCGCTCAGCCCCAGCATTTT.

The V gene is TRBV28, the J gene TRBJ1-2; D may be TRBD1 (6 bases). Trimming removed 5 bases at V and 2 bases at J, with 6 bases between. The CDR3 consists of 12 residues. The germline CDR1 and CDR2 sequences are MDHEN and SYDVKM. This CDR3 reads CASSQGNYGYTF. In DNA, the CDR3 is TGTGCCAGCAGTCAGGGGAACTATGGCTACACCTTC.

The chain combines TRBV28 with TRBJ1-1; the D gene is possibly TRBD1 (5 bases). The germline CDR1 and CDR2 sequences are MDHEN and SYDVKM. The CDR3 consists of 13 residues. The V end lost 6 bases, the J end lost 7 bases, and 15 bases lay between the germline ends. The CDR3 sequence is CASSWLGGNEAFF. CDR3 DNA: TGTGCCAGCAGCTGGCTCGGGGGGAATGAAGCTTTCTTT.